A selection of T cell receptor beta chains follows, all from one sample in a study of T-cell memory formation after mild COVID-19. TCRdb called the 5' RACE reads again in MiXCR, with one record for every CDR3 protein. Of roughly 180,000 distinct CDR3 sequences detected, around 20% appear once; the ten largest clones hold 3% to 4.5%. Sequencing was done on a sample of PBMCs or a T cell subset sorted from them (not recorded which). These receptors were collected from a man between 18 and 29 years old who had mild COVID-19 (a few samples of this study predate the infection). Cell type and time point are not known. Both conserved end residues are part of each CDR3. Fields, in order: CDR3 protein, CDR3 DNA, J gene, clone size, V gene, D gene. D genes are given only for firm matches. Not every row has a clone size; where given, it reads once, few, many or a size class.

CDR3: CASSPGTASETQYF
DNA: TGTGCCAGCAGCCCCGGGACGGCGAGCGAGACCCAGTACTTC
J: TRBJ2-5
size: few
V: TRBV7-3
D: .

CDR3: CASSQDSDAWGYGYTF
DNA: TGCGCCAGCAGCCAAGATTCGGACGCATGGGGCTATGGCTACACCTTC
J: TRBJ1-2
size: .
V: TRBV4-1
D: .

CDR3: CASSLAGSGFSTDTQYF
DNA: TGTGCCAGCAGCTTAGCGGGTTCGGGGTTTAGCACAGATACGCAGTATTTT
J: TRBJ2-3
size: few
V: TRBV7-2
D: .

CDR3: CASSWPGQGIHEQYF
DNA: TGTGCCAGCAGCTGGCCGGGACAGGGCATCCACGAGCAGTACTTC
J: TRBJ2-7
size: .
V: TRBV3-1
D: TRBD1

CDR3: CAWSSRGEQYF
DNA: TGTGCCTGGAGTTCCAGGGGTGAGCAGTACTTC
J: TRBJ2-7
size: few
V: TRBV30
D: .

CDR3: CASSLLRGARTGELFF
DNA: TGCGCCAGCAGCTTGCTAAGGGGGGCCCGGACCGGGGAGCTGTTTTTT
J: TRBJ2-2
size: few
V: TRBV5-1
D: .

CDR3: CASSVDRNGAFF
DNA: TGTGCCAGCTCAGTAGACAGAAACGGAGCTTTCTTT
J: TRBJ1-1
size: .
V: TRBV18
D: .

CDR3: CATAEGPYSNQPQHF
DNA: TGTGCCACCGCTGAGGGCCCGTATAGCAATCAGCCCCAGCATTTT
J: TRBJ1-5
size: few
V: TRBV2
D: .

CDR3: CASSSAADTEAFF
DNA: TGTGCCAGCAGCTCTGCCGCGGACACTGAAGCTTTCTTT
J: TRBJ1-1
size: few
V: TRBV5-5
D: .

CDR3: CSVAKGAIETQYF
DNA: TGCAGCGTTGCGAAGGGGGCGATTGAGACCCAGTACTTC
J: TRBJ2-5
size: .
V: TRBV29-1
D: TRBD1

CDR3: CASSTDRANEQFF
DNA: TGTGCCAGCAGCACTGACAGAGCCAATGAGCAGTTCTTC
J: TRBJ2-1
size: few
V: TRBV6-5
D: .

CDR3: CASSLPKRGTGNTEAFF
DNA: TGTGCCAGCAGCTTACCGAAGAGGGGGACAGGGAACACTGAAGCTTTCTTT
J: TRBJ1-1
size: .
V: TRBV7-8
D: TRBD1

CDR3: CASSPGYNQPQHF
DNA: TGTGCCAGCAGCCCGGGATACAATCAGCCCCAGCATTTT
J: TRBJ1-5
size: .
V: TRBV7-9
D: .

CDR3: CASRPPGLANTGELFF
DNA: TGTGCCAGCAGGCCTCCGGGACTAGCGAACACCGGGGAGCTGTTTTTT
J: TRBJ2-2
size: many
V: TRBV7-2
D: TRBD2

CDR3: CASSLRERYEQYF
DNA: TGTGCCAGCAGCTTAAGAGAGCGGTACGAGCAGTACTTC
J: TRBJ2-7
size: few
V: TRBV7-9
D: .

CDR3: CASSQAAQGANTEAFF
DNA: TGTGCCAGCAGCCAAGCAGCACAGGGGGCGAACACTGAAGCTTTCTTT
J: TRBJ1-1
size: few
V: TRBV3-2
D: .

CDR3: CASSYRSNTEAFF
DNA: TGTGCCAGCAGCTACAGGAGTAACACTGAAGCTTTCTTT
J: TRBJ1-1
size: .
V: TRBV27
D: .

CDR3: CASSQDYGDVSNQPQHF
DNA: TGTGCCAGCAGCCAAGATTACGGGGACGTGAGCAATCAGCCCCAGCATTTT
J: TRBJ1-5
size: few
V: TRBV3-1
D: .

CDR3: CSARRSDNEKLFF
DNA: TGCAGTGCTAGAAGGTCGGATAATGAAAAACTGTTTTTT
J: TRBJ1-4
size: .
V: TRBV20-1
D: .

CDR3: CASSSQTGSKNIQYF
DNA: TGCGCCAGCAGCTCACAGACAGGCTCAAAAAACATTCAGTACTTC
J: TRBJ2-4
size: many
V: TRBV4-3
D: .

CDR3: CASSLDRGHQQPQHF
DNA: TGTGCCAGCTCACTGGACAGGGGGCATCAACAGCCCCAGCATTTT
J: TRBJ1-5
size: many
V: TRBV18
D: TRBD1

CDR3: CASSFTRDRGRNYGYTF
DNA: TGTGCCAGCAGCTTTACCAGGGACAGGGGGCGAAACTATGGCTACACCTTC
J: TRBJ1-2
size: .
V: TRBV7-2
D: TRBD1

CDR3: CASSLTGDRSEQFF
DNA: TGTGCCAGCAGTTTGACAGGGGATAGGAGTGAGCAGTTCTTC
J: TRBJ2-1
size: .
V: TRBV27
D: TRBD1

CDR3: CASSFSGGPGEEQFF
DNA: TGTGCCAGCAGTTTTAGCGGGGGGCCTGGTGAAGAGCAGTTCTTC
J: TRBJ2-1
size: .
V: TRBV7-9
D: TRBD2

CDR3: CASSLAPRDLEQFF
DNA: TGTGCCAGCAGCTTAGCGCCCCGGGACCTAGAGCAGTTCTTC
J: TRBJ2-1
size: .
V: TRBV11-1
D: .

CDR3: CASNQGGLETQYF
DNA: TGTGCCAGCAACCAAGGAGGGCTGGAGACCCAGTACTTC
J: TRBJ2-5
size: .
V: TRBV12-3/TRBV12-4
D: .

CDR3: CASSYLPANTEAFF
DNA: TGTGCCAGCAGTTACTTGCCAGCGAACACTGAAGCTTTCTTT
J: TRBJ1-1
size: .
V: TRBV6-2/TRBV6-3
D: .

CDR3: CASSIQISNQPQHF
DNA: TGTGCCAGTAGTATACAGATTAGCAATCAGCCCCAGCATTTT
J: TRBJ1-5
size: many
V: TRBV19
D: .

CDR3: CASSEGTAGADTQYF
DNA: TGCGCCAGCAGTGAAGGGACAGCGGGGGCAGATACGCAGTATTTT
J: TRBJ2-3
size: many
V: TRBV10-1
D: .

CDR3: CASSLAMTSGGAADTQYF
DNA: TGTGCCAGCAGCTTAGCGATGACTAGCGGGGGGGCGGCAGATACGCAGTATTTT
J: TRBJ2-3
size: .
V: TRBV7-2
D: TRBD2

CDR3: CASSVGPSNTEAFF
DNA: TGCGCCAGCAGCGTGGGACCGTCGAACACTGAAGCTTTCTTT
J: TRBJ1-1
size: few
V: TRBV5-1
D: .

CDR3: CASSQDPTSGKETQYF
DNA: TGTGCCAGCAGCCAAGATCCCACTAGCGGGAAAGAGACCCAGTACTTC
J: TRBJ2-5
size: many
V: TRBV4-2
D: TRBD2

CDR3: CASRYDSDGEKLFF
DNA: TGTGCCAGCAGGTACGACAGCGACGGGGAAAAACTGTTTTTT
J: TRBJ1-4
size: .
V: TRBV7-9
D: .

CDR3: CASSLQKNTEAFF
DNA: TGTGCCAGCAGCTTACAAAAGAACACTGAAGCTTTCTTT
J: TRBJ1-1
size: few
V: TRBV7-2
D: .

CDR3: CASSQDRGPYGYTF
DNA: TGCGCCAGCAGCCAAGATCGGGGGCCTTATGGCTACACCTTC
J: TRBJ1-2
size: few
V: TRBV4-1
D: .

CDR3: CSVARAGGYTF
DNA: TGCAGCGTTGCCAGGGCAGGGGGCTACACCTTC
J: TRBJ1-2
size: .
V: TRBV29-1
D: .

CDR3: CASSLGQGNEQFF
DNA: TGTGCCAGCAGTCTGGGACAGGGGAATGAGCAGTTCTTC
J: TRBJ2-1
size: many
V: TRBV7-9
D: TRBD1

CDR3: CSARPRAISSYNSPLHF
DNA: TGCAGTGCAAGGCCCAGGGCCATCAGCTCCTATAATTCACCCCTCCACTTT
J: TRBJ1-6
size: few
V: TRBV20-1
D: .

CDR3: CSVKGSTPNSPLHF
DNA: TGCAGCGTTAAGGGTTCCACTCCTAATTCACCCCTCCACTTT
J: TRBJ1-6
size: .
V: TRBV29-1
D: .

CDR3: CASSLGTAGLSYEQYF
DNA: TGTGCCAGCTCGCTCGGGACAGCGGGATTGTCCTACGAGCAGTACTTC
J: TRBJ2-7
size: .
V: TRBV18
D: .

CDR3: CASSAPGTGGETQYF
DNA: TGTGCTAGCAGCGCCCCCGGGACAGGTGGAGAGACCCAGTACTTC
J: TRBJ2-5
size: .
V: TRBV7-7
D: TRBD1

CDR3: CASSLAMGLGTEAFF
DNA: TGTGCCAGCAGCTTGGCCATGGGCCTGGGGACTGAAGCTTTCTTT
J: TRBJ1-1
size: few
V: TRBV5-5
D: .

CDR3: CASSEASGKDGYTF
DNA: TGTGCCAGCAGTGAAGCGTCAGGGAAGGATGGCTACACCTTC
J: TRBJ1-2
size: few
V: TRBV2
D: .

CDR3: CASSTPGSGNTIYF
DNA: TGTGCCAGCAGCACCCCTGGCTCTGGAAACACCATATATTTT
J: TRBJ1-3
size: few
V: TRBV7-2
D: .

CDR3: CSALAGGTTDTQYF
DNA: TGCAGTGCATTAGCGGGGGGAACCACAGATACGCAGTATTTT
J: TRBJ2-3
size: .
V: TRBV20-1
D: TRBD2

CDR3: CASSLRGPSNTIYF
DNA: TGTGCCAGCAGCCTACGGGGGCCTTCAAACACCATATATTTT
J: TRBJ1-3
size: few
V: TRBV7-2
D: .

CDR3: CASSPYTGELFF
DNA: TGTGCCAGCAGCCCCTACACCGGGGAGCTGTTTTTT
J: TRBJ2-2
size: .
V: TRBV7-2
D: .

CDR3: CSASGDAYEQYF
DNA: TGCAGTGCTAGCGGGGATGCCTACGAGCAGTACTTC
J: TRBJ2-7
size: .
V: TRBV20-1
D: .

CDR3: CASSQERLAGARTGELFF
DNA: TGCGCCAGCAGCCAAGAGAGGCTAGCGGGGGCGAGAACCGGGGAGCTGTTTTTT
J: TRBJ2-2
size: .
V: TRBV4-1
D: TRBD2

CDR3: CASSPRTGFLTYEQYF
DNA: TGCGCCAGCAGCCCCCGGACAGGTTTCTTGACCTACGAGCAGTACTTC
J: TRBJ2-7
size: few
V: TRBV4-3
D: TRBD1

CDR3: CASSVGEGQTLGQDTQYF
DNA: TGTGCCAGCAGCGTAGGGGAGGGACAGACCCTAGGGCAAGATACGCAGTATTTT
J: TRBJ2-3
size: .
V: TRBV9
D: .

CDR3: CASSPGDRVGNGYTF
DNA: TGCGCCAGCAGCCCCGGGGACAGGGTGGGGAATGGCTACACCTTC
J: TRBJ1-2
size: .
V: TRBV5-1
D: TRBD1

CDR3: CASSSPRENTEAFF
DNA: TGCGCCAGCAGCTCGCCCAGAGAAAACACTGAAGCTTTCTTT
J: TRBJ1-1
size: .
V: TRBV5-1
D: .